One and the same sample provided the 17 T cell receptor beta chains below, sequenced in a study of blood T cells in healthy people across ages (dated by TCRdb to between 2015 and 2017). Library method: 5' RACE. TCRdb names Illumina HiSeq 2500 as the instrument used. A second PCR of about 6 to 11 cycles was performed with a sample-barcoded 5' primer and a J-beta primer mix. The public reads were reanalyzed by TCRdb: fastp trimming at Q25, MiXCR alignment, in-frame beta chains only. CDR3 protein duplicates are merged, each entry listing the most common genes and DNA. Recorded for this sample are hundreds of thousands of distinct CDR3 sequences; about 50% of them occurred a single time. The top ten hold about 14% of the sample. Material: blood. The receptors come from a woman of 80 years or more in good health.

This clonotype was picked up a small number of times. The chain is built from TRBV30 and TRBJ2-7, with 7 positions matching TRBD2. The J segment lost 5 bases and the V segment lost 8 bases, leaving 6 bases of the junction unmatched. Germline values: CDR1 GTSNPN, CDR2 SVGIG (reference sequence). This CDR3 has 11 residues. The CDR3 DNA is TGTGCCCAAGGGAGGGACCACGAGCAGTACTTC. It translates to CAQGRDHEQYF. The full variable domain, its missing parts supplied by reference TRBV30 and TRBJ2-7, is SQTIHQWPATLVQPVGSPLSLECTVEGTSNPNLYWYRQAAGRGLQLLFYSVGIGQISSEVPQNLSASRPQDRQFILSSKKLLLSDSGFYLCAQGRDHEQYFGPGTRLTVT.

This clonotype was counted at least ten times. The rearrangement joins TRBV2 to TRBJ2-5; the D gene is possibly TRBD1 (6 bases). The closer fit of TRBJ2-7 to the DNA end suggests the J call may be wrong. The CDR3 runs 13 residues. The germline V gene has CDR1 SNHLY and CDR2 FYNNEI. CDR3 in amino acids: CASRLQGVYEQYF. The CDR3 DNA is TGTGCCAGCAGACTACAGGGAGTTTACGAGCAGTACTTC.

The CDR3 bases are TGCAGTGCCAAAGAGGACGGAAGGGACTACGAGCAGTACTTC. Protein sequence: CSAKEDGRDYEQYF. The chain carries TRBV20-1 and TRBJ2-7, with D hard to call. CDR3 size: 14 residues. V was cut by 6 bases and J by 3 bases, with 18 bases left in between. Germline lookup yields CDR1 DFQATT and CDR2 SNEGSKA (reference sequence).

A note on this clonotype: A much bigger clone sits one base away, suggesting this may be a read error. The V gene is TRBV6-6, the J gene TRBJ2-1; a weak D match, TRBD1 (6 bases). Germline V gene lookup returns CDR1 MNHNY and CDR2 SVGAGI (reference sequence). Trimming took 6 bases from V and 13 from J, leaving 22 bases between them. The length of the CDR3 is 14 residues. The CDR3, as DNA: TGTGCCAGCAGGTCACGGGACACCCGTGGGACCCAGTTCTTC. Its protein product is CASRSRDTRGTQFF.

This clonotype was seen a few times. The V call is TRBV28, the J call TRBJ2-3; D unresolved. The germline V and J ends were trimmed by 7 bases and 3 bases, with 17 bases remaining between them. Germline assignment: CDR1 MDHEN and CDR2 SYDVKM. The CDR3 loop spans 15 amino acids. This chain's CDR3 is CASTGARWATDTQYF. DNA of the CDR3: TGTGCCAGCACTGGTGCCCGATGGGCGACAGATACGCAGTATTTT. Together with reference TRBV28 and TRBJ2-3, the CDR3 gives the full variable domain: DVKVTQSSRYLVKRTGEKVFLECVQDMDHENMFWYRQDPGLGLRLIYFSYDVKMKEKGDIPEGYSVSREKKERFSLILESASTNQTSMYLCASTGARWATDTQYFGPGTRLTVL.

The table lists this clonotype with many counts. The V call is TRBV7-6, the J call TRBJ2-7; 7 bases are a match to TRBD1. V dropped 2 bases and J dropped 5; count of bases not matched to a gene: 3. This CDR3 region has 13 residues. The germline V gene has CDR1 SGHVS and CDR2 FNYEAQ. This CDR3 is CASSLNRGNEQYF. The DNA for the CDR3 is TGTGCCAGCAGCTTAAACAGGGGCAACGAGCAGTACTTC.

As to this clonotype: This may come from a read error, since a much larger clone is one base off. This rearrangement joins TRBV9 to TRBJ2-6; D is possibly TRBD1 (5 bases). CDR1 SGDLS and CDR2 YYNGEE come from the germline V gene. The CDR3 consists of 13 residues. CDR3: CASVRSGANVPTF. DNA for the CDR3: TGTGCCAGCGTCCGCTCTGGGGCCAACGTCCCGACTTTC.

This clonotype was seen at least ten times. The chain couples TRBV6-2 or TRBV6-3 to TRBJ1-2; no clear D gene. CDR3 length equals 13 residues. Germline assignment: CDR1 MNHEY and CDR2 SVGEGT. The V end lost 4 bases, the J end lost 5 bases, and 11 bases lay between the germline ends. The CDR3 nucleotides are TGTGCCAGCAGTTCCCCTCAGAAGTATGGCTACACCTTC. This translates into CASSSPQKYGYTF.

The V gene is TRBV7-2, the J gene TRBJ2-1, with D possibly TRBD2 on 6 matching bases. The germline V gene encodes CDR1 SGHTA and CDR2 FQGNSA. This CDR3 region has 13 residues. The V end lost 5 bases, the J end lost 8 bases, and 13 bases lay between the germline ends. Written as DNA, the CDR3 is TGTGCCAGCAGCCCGACTAGGGACCATGAGCAGTTCTTC. Its translation: CASSPTRDHEQFF.

The chain is built from TRBV12-3 or TRBV12-4 and TRBJ1-2; 7 bases match TRBD1. The V and J ends lost 5 bases and 4 bases, in that order; junction bases with no gene match: 7. The CDR3 contains 14 residues. The CDR3 bases are TGTGCCAGCAGTGGAGGGGGCAGCGGCTATGGCTACACCTTC. Its translation is CASSGGGSGYGYTF.

The chain carries TRBV7-9 and TRBJ2-3, with D unresolved. The CDR3 runs to 15 residues. Trimming took 0 bases from V and 0 from J, leaving 7 bases between them. The germline CDR1 and CDR2 sequences are SEHNR and FQNEAQ (reference sequence). The CDR3 sequence: CASSLALDSTDTQYF. The CDR3 DNA sequence: TGTGCCAGCAGCTTAGCCCTAGATAGCACAGATACGCAGTATTTT.

This clonotype was detected only a few times. This chain links TRBV6-5 with TRBJ2-7; D is undetermined. The DNA matches TRBJ2-4 better at its end, which makes the J call doubtful. The CDR3 extends over 12 amino acids. Germline V gene sequence: CDR1 MNHEY, CDR2 SVGAGI. The CDR3 DNA is TGTGCCAGCAGTGGGCCCCGGAACATTCAGTACTTC. Protein sequence: CASSGPRNIQYF.

This clonotype was detected a few times. The chain links TRBV29-1 to TRBJ2-1; D may be TRBD1 (5 bases). The CDR3 has 15 residues. V dropped 2 bases and J dropped 7 bases, with 18 bases sitting between them. Germline CDR1 and CDR2: SQVTM and ANQGSEA. CDR3 sequence (DNA): TGCAGCGTTGAATCGGCGGAGTTGGGGCTGAATGAGCAGTTCTTC. Its protein product is CSVESAELGLNEQFF.

This clonotype has just a few counts. The chain employs TRBV14 and TRBJ2-5, with 9 bases fitting TRBD1. The CDR3 runs to 16 residues. V gave up 0 bases and J gave up 1 base; unmatched junction bases: 3. Germline CDR1 is SGHDN and CDR2 is FVKESK. This CDR3 is CASSQDQDRGQETQYF. The CDR3 DNA is TGTGCCAGCAGCCAAGACCAGGACAGGGGCCAAGAGACCCAGTACTTC.

This clonotype was picked up many times. This chain uses TRBV9 with TRBJ2-7, with D perhaps matching TRBD2 (7 bases). The CDR3 has 14 residues. V was shortened by 1 base and J by 7 bases, with 15 bases between the two germline ends. CDR1 is SGDLS, CDR2 YYNGEE, per germline. For the CDR3, the DNA is TGTGCCAGCAGCGTAAAAGGGGGGGCAGGGGAGCAGTACTTC. Translation gives CASSVKGGAGEQYF.

This clonotype was found once. A much larger clonotype is one base distant, so this may be a read error. The rearrangement links TRBV29-1 to TRBJ2-7; 8 bases map to TRBD1. Germline V gene sequence: CDR1 SQVTM, CDR2 ANQGSEA. The junction had 21 bases not matched to a gene; V was cut back by 7 bases and J by 7 bases. The CDR3 is 16 amino acids. The CDR3 bases are TGCAGCGGGTTGACAGGGGCCGGAGGCACCTACAATGAGCAGTACTTC. This sequence encodes CSGLTGAGGTYNEQYF.

Points on this clonotype: A much larger clone is a single base away; this may be a read error. The rearrangement uses TRBV20-1 and TRBJ1-2; D possibly corresponds to TRBD1 (5 bases). The CDR3 contains 12 residues. Germline loops: CDR1 DFQATT, CDR2 SNEGSKA (reference sequence). This CDR3 is CSARVWGFGHTF. The CDR3 DNA sequence: TGCAGTGCTAGAGTGTGGGGGTTTGGCCACACCTTC.